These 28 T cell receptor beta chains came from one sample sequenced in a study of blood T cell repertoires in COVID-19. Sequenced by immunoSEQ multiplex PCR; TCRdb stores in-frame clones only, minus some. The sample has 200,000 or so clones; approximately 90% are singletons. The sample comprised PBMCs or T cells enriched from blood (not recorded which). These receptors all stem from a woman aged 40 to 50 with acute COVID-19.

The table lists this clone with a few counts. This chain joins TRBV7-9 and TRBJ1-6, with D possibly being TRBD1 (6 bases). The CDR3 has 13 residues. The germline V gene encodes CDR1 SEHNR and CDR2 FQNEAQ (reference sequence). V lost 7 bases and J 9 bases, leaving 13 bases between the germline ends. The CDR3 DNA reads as TGTGCCAGCAACACAGGGAGCAGTTCACCCCTCCACTTT. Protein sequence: CASNTGSSSPLHF.

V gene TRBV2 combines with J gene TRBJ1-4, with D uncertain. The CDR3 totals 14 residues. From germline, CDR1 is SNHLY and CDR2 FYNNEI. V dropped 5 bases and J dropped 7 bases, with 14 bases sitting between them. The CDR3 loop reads CASSKVIRGEKLFF. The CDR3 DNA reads TGTGCCAGCAGTAAGGTGATACGGGGTGAAAAACTGTTTTTT.

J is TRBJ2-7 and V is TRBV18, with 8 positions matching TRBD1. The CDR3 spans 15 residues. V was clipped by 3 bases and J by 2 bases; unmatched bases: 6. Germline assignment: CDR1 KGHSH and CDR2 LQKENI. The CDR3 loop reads CASSPGQGATYEQYV. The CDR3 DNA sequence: TGTGCCAGCTCACCGGGCCAGGGGGCCACCTACGAGCAGTACGTC.

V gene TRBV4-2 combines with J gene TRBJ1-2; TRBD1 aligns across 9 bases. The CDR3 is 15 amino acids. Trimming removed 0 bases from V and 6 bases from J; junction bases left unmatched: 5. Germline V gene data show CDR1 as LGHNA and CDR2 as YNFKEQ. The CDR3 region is CASSQDRGTGNGYTF. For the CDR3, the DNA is TGTGCCAGCAGCCAAGATCGTGGGACAGGGAATGGCTACACCTTC.

This chain's CDR3 is CASSRGGQETQYF. The DNA for the CDR3 is TGTGCCAGCAGCAGGGGGGGACAAGAGACCCAGTACTTC. The chain combines TRBV11-3 with TRBJ2-5; weak D call: TRBD2 (7 bases). The CDR3 totals 13 residues. V dropped 5 bases and J dropped 2 bases, with 9 bases sitting between them. CDR1 and CDR2 from the germline V gene are SGHNT and YENEEA.

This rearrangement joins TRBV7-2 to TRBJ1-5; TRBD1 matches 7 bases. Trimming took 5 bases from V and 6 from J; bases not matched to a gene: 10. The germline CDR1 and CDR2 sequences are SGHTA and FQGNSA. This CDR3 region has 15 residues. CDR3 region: CASSINRGPTQPQHF. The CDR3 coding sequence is TGTGCCAGCAGCATTAACAGGGGACCCACTCAGCCCCAGCATTTT.

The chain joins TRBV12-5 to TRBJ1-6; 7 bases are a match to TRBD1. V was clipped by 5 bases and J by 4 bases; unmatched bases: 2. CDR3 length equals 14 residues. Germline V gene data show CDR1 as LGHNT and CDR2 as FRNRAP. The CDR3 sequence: CASGPGQYNSPLHF. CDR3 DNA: TGTGCTAGTGGTCCGGGACAGTATAATTCACCCCTCCACTTT.

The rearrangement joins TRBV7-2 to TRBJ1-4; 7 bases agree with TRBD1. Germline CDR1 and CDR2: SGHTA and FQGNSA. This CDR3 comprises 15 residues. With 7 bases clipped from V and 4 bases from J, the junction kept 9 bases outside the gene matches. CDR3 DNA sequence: TGTGCCAGCACCCCAGGGGACAGAAATAATGAAAAACTGTTTTTT. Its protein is CASTPGDRNNEKLFF.

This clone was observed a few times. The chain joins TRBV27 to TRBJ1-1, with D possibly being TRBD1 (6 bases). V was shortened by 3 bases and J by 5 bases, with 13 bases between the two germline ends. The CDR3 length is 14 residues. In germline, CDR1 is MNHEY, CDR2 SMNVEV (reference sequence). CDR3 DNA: TGTGCCAGCAGTTTGGGCCTCCAGGGGACTGAAGCTTTCTTT. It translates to CASSLGLQGTEAFF.

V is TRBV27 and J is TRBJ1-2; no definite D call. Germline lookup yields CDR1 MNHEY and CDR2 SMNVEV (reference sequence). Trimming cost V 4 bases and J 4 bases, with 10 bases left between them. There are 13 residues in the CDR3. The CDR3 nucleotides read TGTGCCAGCAGTTACAGCCAATCCTATGGCTACACCTTC. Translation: CASSYSQSYGYTF.

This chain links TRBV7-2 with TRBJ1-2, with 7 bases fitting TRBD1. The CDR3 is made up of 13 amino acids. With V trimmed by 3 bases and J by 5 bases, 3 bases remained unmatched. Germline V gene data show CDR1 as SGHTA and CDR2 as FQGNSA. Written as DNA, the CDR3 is TGTGCCAGCAGCTTGGGACAGAAATATGGCTACACCTTC. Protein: CASSLGQKYGYTF. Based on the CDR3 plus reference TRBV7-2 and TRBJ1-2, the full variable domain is GAGVSQSPSNKVTEKGKDVELRCDPISGHTALYWYRQSLGQGLEFLIYFQGNSAPDKSGLPSDRFSAERTGGSVSTLTIQRTQQEDSAVYLCASSLGQKYGYTFGSGTRLTVV.

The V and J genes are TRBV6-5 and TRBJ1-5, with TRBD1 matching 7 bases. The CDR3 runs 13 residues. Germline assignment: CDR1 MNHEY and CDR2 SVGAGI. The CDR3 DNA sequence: TGTTTTAGGGACAGCCCCGGGGATCAGCCCCAGCATTTT. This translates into CFRDSPGDQPQHF.

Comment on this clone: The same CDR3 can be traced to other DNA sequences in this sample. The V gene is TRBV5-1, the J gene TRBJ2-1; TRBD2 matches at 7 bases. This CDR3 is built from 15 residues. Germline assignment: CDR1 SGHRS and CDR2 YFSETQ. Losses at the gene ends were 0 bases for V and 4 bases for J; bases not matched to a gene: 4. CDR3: CASSLGLAGYNEQFF. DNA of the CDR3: TGCGCCAGCAGCTTGGGACTAGCTGGATACAATGAGCAGTTCTTC.

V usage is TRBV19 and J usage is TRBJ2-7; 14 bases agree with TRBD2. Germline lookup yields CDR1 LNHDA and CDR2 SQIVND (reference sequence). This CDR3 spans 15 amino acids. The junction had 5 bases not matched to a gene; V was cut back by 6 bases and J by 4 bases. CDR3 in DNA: TGTGCCAGTAGCCACGGACTAGCGGGGGGTTACGAGCAGTACTTC. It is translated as CASSHGLAGGYEQYF.

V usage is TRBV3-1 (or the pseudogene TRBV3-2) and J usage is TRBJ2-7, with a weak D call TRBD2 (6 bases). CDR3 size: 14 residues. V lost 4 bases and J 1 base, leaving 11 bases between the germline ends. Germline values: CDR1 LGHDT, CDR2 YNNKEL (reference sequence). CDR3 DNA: TGTGCCAGCAGCCCCGGGACTCGTTCCTACGAGCAGTACTTC. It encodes CASSPGTRSYEQYF.

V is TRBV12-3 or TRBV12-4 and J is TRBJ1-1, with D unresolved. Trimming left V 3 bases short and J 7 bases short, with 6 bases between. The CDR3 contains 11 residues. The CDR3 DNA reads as TGTGCCAGCAGTTTCGCAGGTGAAGCTTTCTTT. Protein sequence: CASSFAGEAFF.

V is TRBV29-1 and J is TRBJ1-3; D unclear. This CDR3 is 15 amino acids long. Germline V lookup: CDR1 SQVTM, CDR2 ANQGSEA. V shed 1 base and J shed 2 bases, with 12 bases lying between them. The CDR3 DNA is TGCAGCGTTGAAGGCAGACTTAAACCTGGAAACACCATATATTTT. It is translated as CSVEGRLKPGNTIYF. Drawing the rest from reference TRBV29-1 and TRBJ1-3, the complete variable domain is SAVISQKPSRDICQRGTSLTIQCQVDSQVTMMFWYRQQPGQSLTLIATANQGSEATYESGFVIDKFPISRPNLTFSTLTVSNMSPEDSSIYLCSVEGRLKPGNTIYFGEGSWLTVV.

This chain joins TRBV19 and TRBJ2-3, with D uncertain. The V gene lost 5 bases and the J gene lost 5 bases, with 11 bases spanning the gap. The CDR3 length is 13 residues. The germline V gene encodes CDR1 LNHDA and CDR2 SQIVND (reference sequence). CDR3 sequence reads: CASSPGARDTQYF. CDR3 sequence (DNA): TGTGCCAGTAGTCCCGGAGCCCGAGATACGCAGTATTTT.

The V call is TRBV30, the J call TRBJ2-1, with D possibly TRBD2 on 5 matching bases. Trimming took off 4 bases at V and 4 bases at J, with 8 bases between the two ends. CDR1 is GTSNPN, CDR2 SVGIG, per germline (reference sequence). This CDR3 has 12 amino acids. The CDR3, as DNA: TGTGCCTGGACCAGCGGATACAATGAGCAGTTCTTC. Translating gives CAWTSGYNEQFF.

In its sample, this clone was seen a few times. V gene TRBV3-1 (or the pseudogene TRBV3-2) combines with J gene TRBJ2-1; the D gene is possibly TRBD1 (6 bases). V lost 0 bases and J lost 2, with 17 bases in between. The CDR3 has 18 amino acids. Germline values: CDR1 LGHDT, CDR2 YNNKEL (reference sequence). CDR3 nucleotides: TGTGCCAGCAGCCAAGAAGGGGCAGGGGCTTACACCTACAATGAGCAGTTCTTC. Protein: CASSQEGAGAYTYNEQFF.

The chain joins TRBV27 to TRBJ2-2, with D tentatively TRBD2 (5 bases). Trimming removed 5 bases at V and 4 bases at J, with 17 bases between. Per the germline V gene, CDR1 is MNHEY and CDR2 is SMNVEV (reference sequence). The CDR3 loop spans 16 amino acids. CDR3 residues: CASSAASSEVTGELFF. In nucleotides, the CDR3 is TGTGCCAGCAGTGCAGCGTCTTCGGAGGTCACCGGGGAGCTGTTTTTT.

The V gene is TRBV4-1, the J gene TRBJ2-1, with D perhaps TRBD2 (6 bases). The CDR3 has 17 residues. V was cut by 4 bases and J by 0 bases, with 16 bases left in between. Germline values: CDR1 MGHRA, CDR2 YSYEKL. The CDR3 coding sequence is TGCGCCAGCAGCCTCGACGGACTACCCGCCTCCTACAATGAGCAGTTCTTC. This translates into CASSLDGLPASYNEQFF.

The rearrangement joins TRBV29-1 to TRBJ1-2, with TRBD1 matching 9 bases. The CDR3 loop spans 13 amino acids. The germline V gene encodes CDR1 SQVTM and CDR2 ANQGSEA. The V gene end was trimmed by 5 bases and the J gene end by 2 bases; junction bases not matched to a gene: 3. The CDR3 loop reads CSVRDRANYGYTF. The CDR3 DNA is TGCAGCGTTAGGGACAGGGCAAACTATGGCTACACCTTC.

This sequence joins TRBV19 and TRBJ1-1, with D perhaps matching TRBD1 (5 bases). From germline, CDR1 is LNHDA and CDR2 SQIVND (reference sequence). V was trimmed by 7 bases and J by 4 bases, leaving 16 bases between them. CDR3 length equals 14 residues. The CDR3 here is CASTQSWGGTEAFF. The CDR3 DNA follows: TGTGCCAGTACCCAATCGTGGGGGGGCACTGAAGCTTTCTTT. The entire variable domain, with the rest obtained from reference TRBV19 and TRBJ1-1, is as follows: DGGITQSPKYLFRKEGQNVTLSCEQNLNHDAMYWYRQDPGQGLRLIYYSQIVNDFQKGDIAEGYSVSREKKESFPLTVTSAQKNPTAFYLCASTQSWGGTEAFFGQGTRLTVV.

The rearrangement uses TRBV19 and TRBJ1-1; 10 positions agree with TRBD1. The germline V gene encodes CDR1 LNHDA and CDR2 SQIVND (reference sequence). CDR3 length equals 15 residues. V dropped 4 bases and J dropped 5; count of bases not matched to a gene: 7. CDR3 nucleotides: TGTGCCAGTAGTAGAGGGACAGGGGTAGGGACTGAAGCTTTCTTT. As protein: CASSRGTGVGTEAFF.

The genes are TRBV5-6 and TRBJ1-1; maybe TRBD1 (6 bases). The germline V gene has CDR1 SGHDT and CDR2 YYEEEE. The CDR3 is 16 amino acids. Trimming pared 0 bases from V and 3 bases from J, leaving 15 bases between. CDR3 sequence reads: CASSLVRDPGDTEAFF. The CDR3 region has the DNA TGTGCCAGCAGCTTGGTCCGGGACCCAGGGGACACTGAAGCTTTCTTT.

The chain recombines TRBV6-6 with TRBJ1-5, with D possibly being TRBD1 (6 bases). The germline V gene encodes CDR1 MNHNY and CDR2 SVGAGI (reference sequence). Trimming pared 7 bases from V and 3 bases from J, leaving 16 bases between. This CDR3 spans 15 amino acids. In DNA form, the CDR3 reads TGTGCCAGCAAAAAAGGGGGGGGGACCAATCAGCCCCAGCATTTT. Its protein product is CASKKGGGTNQPQHF.

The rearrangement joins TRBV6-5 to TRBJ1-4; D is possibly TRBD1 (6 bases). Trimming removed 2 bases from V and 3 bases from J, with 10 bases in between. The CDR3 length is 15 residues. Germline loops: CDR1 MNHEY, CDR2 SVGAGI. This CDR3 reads CASSYGGQSNEKLFF. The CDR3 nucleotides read TGTGCCAGCAGTTACGGAGGACAGTCTAATGAAAAACTGTTTTTT.